This T cell receptor beta chain appears in the sequencing data of a study of blood T cell repertoires in COVID-19. Study background: The cDNA or gDNA used as material had been derived from T cells, B-cell-depleted T cells, or PBMCs.

The ends were cut back, 5 bases at V and 3 bases at J, with 13 bases in the middle. Looked up from germline, CDR1 is MNHEY and CDR2 is SVGAGI. The CDR3 consists of 14 residues. Authors' methods: Estimation of nucleated cell counts was performed using reference gene primer amplification. Method: immunoSEQ multiplex PCR; TCRdb's copy keeps in-frame clones and lacks some. V and J calls and clone size are as listed in that table; D and trimming were resolved from the DNA. The sample includes roughly 220,000 clones, around 86% of them seen just once. Participants were aged roughly 18 to 100 years from some 24 US areas.

The chain is built from TRBV6-5 and TRBJ1-2, with D perhaps TRBD1 (6 bases). The specimen was PBMCs or T cells enriched from blood (not recorded which). This receptor was taken from a woman between 35 and 50 years old with acute COVID-19. The CDR3: CASSPRGSDYGYTF. The CDR3 DNA reads TGTGCCAGCAGTCCCAGGGGTTCGGACTATGGCTACACCTTC.